Following are 20 T cell receptor beta chains from one sample sequenced in a study of T-cell memory formation after mild COVID-19. TCRdb processed the 5' RACE reads anew with MiXCR; each CDR3 protein has one entry. This sample yields 150,000 to 200,000 distinct CDR3 sequences, of which approximately 17% are seen a single time; around 3.9% belongs to the top ten. The sequenced sample consisted of PBMCs or a T cell subset sorted from them (not recorded which). The receptor source for this set is a man younger than 35 who had mild COVID-19 (a few samples of this study predate the infection). Cell type and time point are not known.

The table lists this clonotype with a few counts. The chain joins TRBV12-3 or TRBV12-4 to TRBJ2-5, with 8 bases matching TRBD1. V shed 6 bases and J 7 bases; nucleotides not matched to a gene: 1. The CDR3 has 11 residues. The CDR3 reads CASRQGGTQYF. The CDR3 DNA is TGTGCCAGCAGACAGGGGGGGACCCAGTACTTC.

The CDR3 region is CASTLLGSTDTQYF. CDR3 sequence (DNA): TGTGCCAGCACACTCTTGGGGAGCACAGATACGCAGTATTTT. V and J are TRBV5-5 and TRBJ2-3; D uncertain. CDR3 length: 14 amino acids. The V gene lost 6 bases and the J gene lost 0 bases, with 11 bases spanning the gap. Germline V gives CDR1 SGHKS, CDR2 YYEKEE (reference sequence).

The CDR3 loop reads CASSTLRGRETQYF. The CDR3 DNA sequence: TGTGCCAGCAGCACCCTAAGGGGGAGGGAGACCCAGTACTTC. The chain joins TRBV7-6 to TRBJ2-5, with D perhaps matching TRBD1 or TRBD2 (6 bases each). CDR1 and CDR2 (germline): SGHVS, FNYEAQ. The CDR3 spans 14 residues. Deletions cut 5 bases from V and 5 bases from J, with 15 bases between.

This clonotype was seen more than once but under ten times. This rearrangement joins TRBV4-3 to TRBJ1-1, with TRBD1 identical over 11 bases. Germline V gene sequence: CDR1 LGHNA, CDR2 YSLEER. The CDR3 spans 15 residues. J gave up 2 bases and V 4 bases, and 3 bases lay outside the gene matches. This CDR3 reads CASSPGQGANTEAFF. As DNA, the CDR3 is TGCGCCAGCAGCCCCGGACAGGGGGCAAACACTGAAGCTTTCTTT.

The chain recombines TRBV4-1 with TRBJ2-2; no firm D call. The CDR3 is 12 residues long. Germline V lookup: CDR1 MGHRA, CDR2 YSYEKL. V gave up 4 bases and J gave up 4 bases, with 4 bases separating them. CDR3: CASSPATGELFF. DNA for the CDR3: TGCGCCAGCAGCCCTGCCACCGGGGAGCTGTTTTTT.

The genes are TRBV2 and TRBJ2-4; perhaps TRBD2 as D (6 bases). Trimming removed 1 base from V and 6 bases from J, with 16 bases in between. This CDR3 spans 16 amino acids. The germline V gene has CDR1 SNHLY and CDR2 FYNNEI. The CDR3 DNA reads as TGTGCCAGCAGTGAAGGATGGGTATTGGGGGGAAACATTCAGTACTTC. Its translation is CASSEGWVLGGNIQYF.

Notes on this clonotype: A junction end diverges from the germline sequence, so it may reflect a read error. For the CDR3, the DNA is TGTGCCAGCAGCCCCGAGACTAGGAGCCTCAACTTC. Encoded protein: CASSPETRSLNF. This chain uses TRBV4-2 with TRBJ2-1; D possibly corresponds to TRBD2 (6 bases). The CDR3 totals 12 residues. CDR1 is LGHNA and CDR2 is YNFKEQ in the germline V gene.

The chain carries TRBV5-6 and TRBJ2-5; D perhaps matches TRBD2 (5 bases). The V gene lost 0 bases and the J gene lost 4 bases, with 16 bases spanning the gap. The germline gives CDR1 SGHDT, CDR2 YYEEEE. There are 16 residues in the CDR3. DNA of the CDR3: TGTGCCAGCAGCTTGGGACTACCCAGGAGAACAGAGACCCAGTACTTC. Protein sequence: CASSLGLPRRTETQYF.

This clonotype was detected a few times. The chain couples TRBV2 to TRBJ2-2; possibly TRBD1 for D (6 bases). CDR3 length equals 14 residues. Germline assignment: CDR1 SNHLY and CDR2 FYNNEI. V lost 2 bases, J lost 7 bases, and 11 bases lay in between. Written as DNA, the CDR3 is TGTGCCAGCAGTGAACAGGGGCCCGTCGGGGAGCTGTTTTTT. This encodes CASSEQGPVGELFF.

This clonotype was picked up many times. The chain is built from TRBV7-2 and TRBJ1-1, with no clear D. Germline lookup yields CDR1 SGHTA and CDR2 FQGNSA. V lost 5 bases and J lost 10, with 11 bases in between. This CDR3 region has 11 residues. CDR3 in DNA: TGTGCCAGCAGCCCACAGAATGGAGCTTTCTTT. This gives the protein CASSPQNGAFF.

The J gene is TRBJ2-4, the V gene TRBV5-5; either TRBD1 or TRBD2 may fit D (5 bases each). The CDR3 contains 15 residues. V was trimmed by 4 bases and J by 5 bases, leaving 16 bases between them. The germline V gene encodes CDR1 SGHKS and CDR2 YYEKEE (reference sequence). The CDR3 nucleotides are TGTGCCAGCAGCCGCTGGGACCTTTGGGAAAACATTCAGTACTTC. Amino acids: CASSRWDLWENIQYF. Together with reference TRBV5-5 and TRBJ2-4, the CDR3 gives the full variable domain: DAGVTQSPTHLIKTRGQQVTLRCSPISGHKSVSWYQQVLGQGPQFIFQYYEKEERGRGNFPDRFSARQFPNYSSELNVNALLLGDSALYLCASSRWDLWENIQYFGAGTRLSVL.

The chain is built from TRBV4-1 and TRBJ1-5; no clear D gene. The V gene's germline CDR1 is MGHRA and CDR2 YSYEKL. The CDR3 length is 15 residues. The V gene lost 2 bases and the J gene lost 3 bases, with 11 bases spanning the gap. The CDR3 nucleotides are TGCGCCAGCAGCCAAAGGCAGAAGGCCAATCAGCCCCAGCATTTT. This translates into CASSQRQKANQPQHF.

V usage is TRBV12-3 or TRBV12-4 and J usage is TRBJ2-1, with a tentative D call TRBD2 (6 bases). Trimming stripped 6 bases from V and 0 bases from J, with 12 bases between. The CDR3 has 15 residues. The CDR3 nucleotides are TGTGCCAGCAGAGGGACTTCCCCCTCCTACAATGAGCAGTTCTTC. Translation: CASRGTSPSYNEQFF.

This clonotype was seen more than once but under ten times. The chain couples TRBV7-4 to TRBJ1-1; D perhaps matches TRBD1 (5 bases). The CDR3 consists of 12 residues. With 4 bases removed from V and 12 bases from J, the gap between germline ends came to 15 bases. Per the germline V gene, CDR1 is SGHVT and CDR2 is SQSDAQ. DNA for the CDR3: TGTGCCAGCAGCTGGGGGAAACAGATGACTTTCTTT. Residues: CASSWGKQMTFF.

The chain recombines TRBV27 with TRBJ1-4, with D possibly TRBD1 on 5 matching bases. Between the trimmed V and J ends, which lost 1 base and 5 bases, there was a span of 14 bases. In germline, CDR1 is MNHEY, CDR2 SMNVEV (reference sequence). The CDR3 totals 16 residues. This CDR3 is CASSLLLGTANEKLFF. The CDR3 nucleotides are TGTGCCAGCAGTTTATTATTGGGGACGGCCAATGAAAAACTGTTTTTT.

The chain recombines TRBV7-2 with TRBJ2-3; 8 bases are a match to TRBD2. This CDR3 is 15 amino acids long. The J segment lost 7 bases and the V segment lost 1 base, leaving 7 bases of the junction unmatched. CDR1 is SGHTA and CDR2 is FQGNSA in the germline V gene. Here the CDR3 reads CASSLEGGGPNTQYF. The CDR3 DNA follows: TGTGCCAGCAGCTTAGAGGGCGGGGGGCCCAATACGCAGTATTTT.

The rearrangement links TRBV7-2 to TRBJ2-2; D is ambiguous. With 10 bases removed from V and 4 bases from J, the gap between germline ends came to 13 bases. This CDR3 has 13 amino acids. The V gene's germline CDR1 is SGHTA and CDR2 FQGNSA. The CDR3 sequence is CATRNHSTGELFF. In nucleotides, the CDR3 is TGTGCCACCAGAAACCACTCCACCGGGGAGCTGTTTTTT.

The V gene is TRBV9, the J gene TRBJ2-3; 10 nucleotides match TRBD2. CDR1 is SGDLS and CDR2 is YYNGEE in the germline V gene. The CDR3 has 17 amino acids. Germline trimming cut 0 bases from V and 6 bases from J; bases unmatched to any gene: 10. CDR3 nucleotides: TGTGCCAGCAGCGTAGTTGGGAGCAGCGGGGGGGCCGATACGCAGTATTTT. Its translation: CASSVVGSSGGADTQYF.

This clonotype was picked up a small number of times. The V call is TRBV12-3 or TRBV12-4, the J call TRBJ1-5; 9 positions agree with TRBD1. V lost 3 bases to trimming and J lost 1 base; unmatched junction nucleotides: 4. The CDR3 is 16 residues long. CDR3 region: CASSFDRGLSNQPQHF. In DNA, the CDR3 is TGTGCCAGCAGTTTTGACAGGGGGTTGAGCAATCAGCCCCAGCATTTT.

This clonotype has just a few counts. The chain is built from TRBV15 and TRBJ1-5; no clear D. The CDR3 consists of 14 residues. Germline V gene data show CDR1 as LNHNV and CDR2 as YYDKDF (reference sequence). V shed 1 base and J shed 4 bases, with 8 bases lying between them. The CDR3 nucleotides are TGTGCCACCAGCAGAGGGGCTGAGAATCAGCCCCAGCATTTT. Amino acid sequence: CATSRGAENQPQHF. The variable domain in full, with the rest retrieved from reference TRBV15 and TRBJ1-5, is DAMVIQNPRYQVTQFGKPVTLSCSQTLNHNVMYWYQQKSSQAPKLLFHYYDKDFNNEADTPDNFQSRRPNTSFCFLDIRSPGLGDTAMYLCATSRGAENQPQHFGDGTRLSIL.